This T cell receptor (beta chain) was sequenced for a study of monozygotic twins with inflammatory bowel disease. Study-wide results and limits: IBD patients shared fewer clonotypes with others than healthy twins, especially with disease activity.

In regard to this clonotype: Its antigen is currently unknown.

Using the 5' RACE reads, TCRdb records one entry per CDR3 protein without DNA. This listing includes a few hundred thousand distinct CDR3 sequences. Looked up from germline, CDR1 is SGDLS and CDR2 is YYNGEE. This CDR3 is built from 17 residues. The chain is built from TRBV9 and TRBJ2-3; lacking DNA, the TRBD2 call made by TCRdb goes unchecked. Sequencing was performed on blood. The source of this sequence is a human donor with ulcerative colitis or Crohn's disease, or a healthy co-twin of an affected twin (not recorded which). Here the CDR3 reads CASSVGWRGLRTDTQYF. Together with reference TRBV9 and TRBJ2-3, the CDR3 gives the full variable domain: DSGVTQTPKHLITATGQRVTLRCSPRSGDLSVYWYQQSLDQGLQFLIQYYNGEERAKGNILERFSAQQFPDLHSELNLSSLELGDSALYFCASSVGWRGLRTDTQYFGPGTRLTVL.